This paragraph reports one T cell receptor (beta chain). This sample is part of a study of OX40 agonist ivuxolimab in advanced cancers. Generated by immunoSEQ multiplex PCR, the TCRdb table keeps only in-frame clones and is missing some. The sample shows 100,000 to 120,000 clones, roughly nine tenths of them seen only once. The V and J ends lost 4 bases and 4 bases respectively, with 19 bases between them. The CDR3 consists of 16 residues. Germline CDR1 is SGHVS and CDR2 is FQNEAQ. The sequenced sample was CD4+ or CD8+ T cells sorted from blood, obtained in a trial of the OX40 agonist ivuxolimab. This clonotype originated in an adult with an advanced solid tumor such as melanoma, head and neck, liver or kidney cancer. This chain joins TRBV7-8 and TRBJ1-1; D is perhaps TRBD1 (5 bases). CDR3 sequence reads: CASSSSRSGLGTEAFF. CDR3 coding DNA: TGTGCCAGCAGCTCGTCCCGGTCAGGGTTGGGCACTGAAGCTTTCTTT.